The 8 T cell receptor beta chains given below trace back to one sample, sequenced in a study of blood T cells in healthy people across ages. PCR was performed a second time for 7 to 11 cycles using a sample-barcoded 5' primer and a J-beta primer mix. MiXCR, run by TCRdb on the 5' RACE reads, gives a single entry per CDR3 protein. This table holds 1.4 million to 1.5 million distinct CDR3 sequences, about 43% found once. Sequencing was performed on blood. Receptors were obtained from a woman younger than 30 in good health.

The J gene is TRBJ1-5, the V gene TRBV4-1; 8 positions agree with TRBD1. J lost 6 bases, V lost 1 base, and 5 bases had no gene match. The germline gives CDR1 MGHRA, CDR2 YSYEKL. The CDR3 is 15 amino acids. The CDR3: CASSQGLTGVQPQHF. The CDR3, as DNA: TGCGCCAGCAGCCAAGGTCTGACAGGGGTTCAGCCCCAGCATTTT.

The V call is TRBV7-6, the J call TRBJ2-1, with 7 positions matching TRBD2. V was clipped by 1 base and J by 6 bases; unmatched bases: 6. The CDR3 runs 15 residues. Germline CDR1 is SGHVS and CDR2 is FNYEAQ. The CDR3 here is CASSLVAGVPNEQFF. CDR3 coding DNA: TGTGCCAGCAGCTTAGTTGCGGGAGTGCCCAATGAGCAGTTCTTC.

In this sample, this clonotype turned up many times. The CDR3 here is CASSLLAARETQYF. In nucleotides, the CDR3 is TGTGCCAGCAGCTTGCTAGCGGCCAGGGAGACCCAGTACTTC. The V call is TRBV5-5, the J call TRBJ2-5; 7 bases map to TRBD2. V was pared by 1 base and J by 5 bases, with 5 bases of the junction left unmatched. This CDR3 contains 14 residues. Germline CDR1 and CDR2: SGHKS and YYEKEE (reference sequence). The variable domain in full, completed from reference TRBV5-5 and TRBJ2-5, reads DAGVTQSPTHLIKTRGQQVTLRCSPISGHKSVSWYQQVLGQGPQFIFQYYEKEERGRGNFPDRFSARQFPNYSSELNVNALLLGDSALYLCASSLLAARETQYFGPGTRLLVL.

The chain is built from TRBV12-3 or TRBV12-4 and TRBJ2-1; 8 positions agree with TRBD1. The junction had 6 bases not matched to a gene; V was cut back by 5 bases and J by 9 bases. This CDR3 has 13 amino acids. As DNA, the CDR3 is TGTGCCAGCAGTAAAGGACAGGGCGGTGAGCAGTTCTTC. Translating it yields CASSKGQGGEQFF.

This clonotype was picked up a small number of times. In DNA form, the CDR3 reads TGCGCCAGTCGCTCGACAGGGCTGGCCTCCTACAATGAGCAGTTCTTC. It translates to CASRSTGLASYNEQFF. The chain employs TRBV5-1 and TRBJ2-1; TRBD1 aligns across 7 bases. CDR1 and CDR2 (germline): SGHRS, YFSETQ. This CDR3 has 16 residues. Unmatched junction bases numbered 11, after V lost 8 bases and J lost 0 bases. The entire variable domain, with the rest obtained from reference TRBV5-1 and TRBJ2-1, is as follows: KAGVTQTPRYLIKTRGQQVTLSCSPISGHRSVSWYQQTPGQGLQFLFEYFSETQRNKGNFPGRFSGRQFSNSRSEMNVSTLELGDSALYLCASRSTGLASYNEQFFGPGTRLTVL.

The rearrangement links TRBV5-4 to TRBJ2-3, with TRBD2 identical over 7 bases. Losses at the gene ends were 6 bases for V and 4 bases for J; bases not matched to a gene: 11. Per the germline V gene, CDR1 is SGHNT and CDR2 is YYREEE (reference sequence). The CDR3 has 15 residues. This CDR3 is CASTLRRESPDTQYF. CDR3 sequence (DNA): TGTGCCAGCACCTTACGGCGGGAGTCCCCAGATACGCAGTATTTT.

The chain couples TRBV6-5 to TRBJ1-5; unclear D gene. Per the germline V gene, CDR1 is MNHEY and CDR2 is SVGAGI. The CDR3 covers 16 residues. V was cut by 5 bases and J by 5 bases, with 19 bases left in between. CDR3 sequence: CASSPFRIGIHQPQHF. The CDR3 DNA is TGTGCCAGCAGTCCTTTTCGTATCGGGATTCATCAGCCCCAGCATTTT.

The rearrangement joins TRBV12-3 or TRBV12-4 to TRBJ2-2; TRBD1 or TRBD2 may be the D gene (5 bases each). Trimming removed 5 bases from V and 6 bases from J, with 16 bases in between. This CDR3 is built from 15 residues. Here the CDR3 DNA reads TGTGCCAGCAGTCACAGGTGGCGGGTTCCCGGGGAGCTGTTTTTT. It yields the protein CASSHRWRVPGELFF.